Below, 28 T cell receptor beta chains from the same sample are listed, as sequenced in a study of cytomegalovirus exposure and HLA in healthy donors. PCR amplification relied on 60 Vbeta primers (plus 13 Jbeta primers). The table came from immunoSEQ multiplex PCR; TCRdb's copy has only in-frame clones and leaves some out. The sample has under 130,000 clones, more than 75% seen once. The sample comprised PBMCs. These receptor sequences come from a woman between 18 and 29 years old in good health and CMV-seropositive.

The V and J genes are TRBV5-1 and TRBJ2-5; TRBD1 is a possible D gene (5 bases). V was cut by 1 base and J by 2 bases, with 9 bases left in between. CDR1 is SGHRS and CDR2 is YFSETQ in the germline V gene. The CDR3 covers 14 residues. Here the CDR3 DNA reads TGCGCCAGCAGCTTGTTAGGGGATCAAGAGACCCAGTACTTC. It codes for CASSLLGDQETQYF.

The gene calls are TRBV13 and TRBJ2-3, with 8 bases identical to TRBD2. CDR3 length: 16 amino acids. The germline V gene encodes CDR1 PRHDT and CDR2 FYEKMQ (reference sequence). Losses at the gene ends were 5 bases for V and 2 bases for J; bases not matched to a gene: 9. This CDR3 is CASSGRGGLFTDTQYF. CDR3 DNA sequence: TGTGCCAGCAGCGGCCGGGGGGGCTTATTCACAGATACGCAGTATTTT.

The CDR3 region is CASRIFLAGREETQYF. In DNA, the CDR3 is TGCGCCAGCAGGATCTTCTTAGCGGGGCGGGAGGAGACCCAGTACTTC. The J gene is TRBJ2-5, the V gene TRBV5-1; 8 bases are shared with TRBD2. The CDR3 runs to 16 residues. V trimming: 5 bases; J trimming: 5 bases; junction bases outside the gene matches: 14. Germline CDR1 is SGHRS and CDR2 is YFSETQ.

This clone was counted only a few times. The chain couples TRBV5-1 to TRBJ2-7, with D maybe TRBD2 (6 bases). This CDR3 region has 16 residues. CDR1 is SGHRS, CDR2 YFSETQ, per germline. The germline V and J ends were trimmed by 4 bases and 3 bases, with 20 bases remaining between them. The CDR3 here is CASSHSAGYSGYEQYF. The CDR3 DNA reads as TGCGCCAGCAGCCACTCGGCGGGGTATAGCGGCTACGAGCAGTACTTC. Supplemented by reference TRBV5-1 and TRBJ2-7, the full variable domain reads KAGVTQTPRYLIKTRGQQVTLSCSPISGHRSVSWYQQTPGQGLQFLFEYFSETQRNKGNFPGRFSGRQFSNSRSEMNVSTLELGDSALYLCASSHSAGYSGYEQYFGPGTRLTVT.

The chain uses TRBV7-8 and TRBJ1-2, with a possible D match to TRBD1 (6 bases). Germline V lookup: CDR1 SGHVS, CDR2 FQNEAQ. This CDR3 has 14 amino acids. With 5 bases removed from V and 4 bases from J, the gap between germline ends came to 14 bases. CDR3 coding DNA: TGTGCCAGCAGCCTCAGGGGCGCCGGCTATGGCTACACCTTC. The encoded protein is CASSLRGAGYGYTF.

The J gene is TRBJ2-1, the V gene TRBV7-3, with TRBD1 identical over 11 bases. The CDR3 covers 18 residues. The junction had 6 bases not matched to a gene; V was cut back by 2 bases and J by 0 bases. Germline V CDR1 and CDR2: SGHTA, FQGTGA. As DNA, the CDR3 is TGTGCCAGCAGCTTAGGGACAGGGGGGTTAGGCTCCTACAATGAGCAGTTCTTC. Protein: CASSLGTGGLGSYNEQFF.

The chain joins TRBV7-9 to TRBJ2-5; 7 bases are a match to TRBD1. The germline V gene encodes CDR1 SEHNR and CDR2 FQNEAQ (reference sequence). There are 15 residues in the CDR3. Trimming cost V 8 bases and J 1 base; bases outside gene matches: 10. The CDR3 loop is CASAHRGAGQETQYF. The CDR3, as DNA: TGTGCCAGCGCACACAGGGGAGCTGGCCAAGAGACCCAGTACTTC.

The table lists this clone with a count of one. The chain couples TRBV5-4 to TRBJ2-3, with TRBD2 matching 7 bases. The CDR3 is 16 residues long. Germline CDR1 is SGHNT and CDR2 is YYREEE (reference sequence). The V and J ends lost 4 bases and 4 bases, in that order; junction bases with no gene match: 12. CDR3 residues: CASSGSGGGFADTQYF. The CDR3 DNA reads as TGTGCCAGCAGCGGCTCTGGCGGGGGTTTCGCAGATACGCAGTATTTT.

This clone was seen a few times. The chain combines TRBV7-3 with TRBJ2-6, with 13 bases lining up with TRBD2. Looked up from germline, CDR1 is SGHTA and CDR2 is FQGTGA. The CDR3 spans 21 residues. Trimming removed 4 bases from V and 4 bases from J; junction bases left unmatched: 16. The CDR3 nucleotides are TGTGCCAGCAGCTCCCCTACTCGACTAGCGGGGGGATCCCGGGGGGCCAACGTCCTGACTTTC. This codes for CASSSPTRLAGGSRGANVLTF.

The chain combines TRBV7-2 with TRBJ2-7, with 7 nucleotides matching TRBD1. The CDR3 loop spans 15 amino acids. Trimming took 1 base from V and 0 from J; bases not matched to a gene: 3. Germline V lookup: CDR1 SGHTA, CDR2 FQGNSA. CDR3 in DNA: TGTGCCAGCAGCTTAGTTACAGGGGACTCCTACGAGCAGTACTTC. Translation gives CASSLVTGDSYEQYF.

The chain combines TRBV10-3 with TRBJ1-2; D possibly corresponds to TRBD1 (5 bases). This CDR3 region has 13 residues. CDR1 is ENHRY and CDR2 is SYGVKD in the germline V gene. V shed 2 bases and J shed 7 bases, with 11 bases lying between them. The CDR3 loop is CAISETKGFGYTF. CDR3 DNA sequence: TGTGCCATCAGTGAGACGAAGGGGTTTGGCTACACCTTC.

This clone was counted between two and nine times. The V gene is TRBV6-1, the J gene TRBJ2-3; 8 bases agree with TRBD2. V was pared by 2 bases and J by 2 bases, with 6 bases of the junction left unmatched. Germline V gene sequence: CDR1 MNHNS, CDR2 SASEGT. The CDR3 has 16 amino acids. CDR3 sequence reads: CASSEFAGGLTDTQYF. CDR3 nucleotide sequence: TGTGCCAGCAGTGAATTTGCGGGAGGTCTCACAGATACGCAGTATTTT.

This clone has more than one count but fewer than ten. The CDR3 bases are TGCGCCAGCAGCCCACTTACGGGCACGGCGGGGGAGCAGTACTTC. It codes for CASSPLTGTAGEQYF. The V call is TRBV5-1, the J call TRBJ2-7, with D maybe TRBD2 (6 bases). V was trimmed by 4 bases and J by 7 bases, leaving 21 bases between them. The CDR3 has 15 amino acids. Germline V gene lookup returns CDR1 SGHRS and CDR2 YFSETQ.

The genes are TRBV16 and TRBJ1-5, with no clear D. Trimming stripped 7 bases from V and 0 bases from J, with 13 bases between. CDR3 length equals 15 residues. Germline V gene sequence: CDR1 KGHSY, CDR2 FQNENV. Written as DNA, the CDR3 is TGTGCCAGCACCCGGGATTCCTATAGCAATCAGCCCCAGCATTTT. It translates to CASTRDSYSNQPQHF.

This rearrangement joins TRBV19 to TRBJ1-5; D is ambiguous. Germline CDR1 and CDR2: LNHDA and SQIVND (reference sequence). This CDR3 has 12 residues. V shed 3 bases and J shed 5 bases, with 5 bases lying between them. CDR3 DNA sequence: TGTGCCAGTAGTATTTGGCATCAGCCCCAGCATTTT. Encoded protein: CASSIWHQPQHF.

This chain joins TRBV5-1 and TRBJ1-4; maybe TRBD1 (6 bases). The V and J ends lost 4 bases and 0 bases respectively, with 16 bases between them. The CDR3 spans 17 residues. Per the germline V gene, CDR1 is SGHRS and CDR2 is YFSETQ. The CDR3 nucleotides read TGCGCCAGCAGCCGGGGGGCAGGACAAGCAACTAATGAAAAACTGTTTTTT. Encoded protein: CASSRGAGQATNEKLFF.

The chain has TRBV15 and TRBJ2-7, with D tentatively TRBD2 (6 bases). The germline gives CDR1 LNHNV, CDR2 YYDKDF (reference sequence). V dropped 3 bases and J dropped 4 bases, with 16 bases sitting between them. The CDR3 covers 15 residues. The CDR3 reads CATSRDGGVLYEQYF. The CDR3 bases are TGTGCCACCAGCAGGGACGGGGGAGTTCTTTACGAGCAGTACTTC. Full variable domain (outside the CDR3, taken from reference TRBV15 and TRBJ2-7): DAMVIQNPRYQVTQFGKPVTLSCSQTLNHNVMYWYQQKSSQAPKLLFHYYDKDFNNEADTPDNFQSRRPNTSFCFLDIRSPGLGDTAMYLCATSRDGGVLYEQYFGPGTRLTVT.

The V call is TRBV28, the J call TRBJ1-1; TRBD1 is a possible D gene (5 bases). CDR1 and CDR2 from the germline V gene are MDHEN and SYDVKM. The CDR3 has 14 amino acids. With 6 bases removed from V and 1 base from J, the gap between germline ends came to 12 bases. CDR3 nucleotides: TGTGCCAGCAGAGGCATCGGGGGGAACACTGAAGCTTTCTTT. Its translation: CASRGIGGNTEAFF.

This rearrangement joins TRBV11-3 to TRBJ2-2, with D maybe TRBD2 (6 bases). The CDR3 covers 15 residues. V was pared by 5 bases and J by 7 bases, with 17 bases between. Germline CDR1 is SGHNT and CDR2 is YENEEA. In nucleotides, the CDR3 is TGTGCCAGCAGCCCAACGACTAGTGGCATCGGGGAGCTGTTTTTT. The encoded protein is CASSPTTSGIGELFF.

The rearrangement uses TRBV28 and TRBJ1-1; TRBD1 matches 11 bases. Germline trimming cut 7 bases from V and 10 bases from J; bases unmatched to any gene: 17. The CDR3 totals 16 residues. CDR1 and CDR2 from the germline V gene are MDHEN and SYDVKM. CDR3 region: CASTRTGGQGVMRAFF. The DNA for the CDR3 is TGTGCCAGCACCCGAACGGGGGGACAGGGGGTAATGCGAGCTTTCTTT.

The V call is TRBV7-9, the J call TRBJ1-1; D remains unclear. Germline CDR1 and CDR2: SEHNR and FQNEAQ (reference sequence). Trimming left V 4 bases short and J 8 bases short, with 14 bases between. The CDR3 length is 13 residues. Here the CDR3 DNA reads TGTGCCAGCAGCTCACCGGGCCCGGGAGAAGCTTTCTTT. It is translated as CASSSPGPGEAFF.

The chain joins TRBV5-6 to TRBJ1-2; 9 bases are a match to TRBD1. The germline gives CDR1 SGHDT, CDR2 YYEEEE. Unmatched junction bases numbered 2, after V lost 4 bases and J lost 4 bases. There are 13 residues in the CDR3. CDR3 DNA: TGTGCCAGCAGCAAACAGGGGGCCTATGGCTACACCTTC. Translation: CASSKQGAYGYTF. Looking up the rest from reference TRBV5-6 and TRBJ1-2 gives the full variable domain: DAGVTQSPTHLIKTRGQQVTLRCSPKSGHDTVSWYQQALGQGPQFIFQYYEEEERQRGNFPDRFSGHQFPNYSSELNVNALLLGDSALYLCASSKQGAYGYTFGSGTRLTVV.

The V gene is TRBV2, the J gene TRBJ2-7; TRBD2 agrees at 7 bases. The CDR3 has 12 residues. Germline V gene lookup returns CDR1 SNHLY and CDR2 FYNNEI. J gave up 6 bases and V 6 bases, and 5 bases lay outside the gene matches. This CDR3 is CASSASGPEQYF. The CDR3 DNA reads as TGTGCCAGCAGCGCTAGCGGTCCCGAGCAGTACTTC.

This clone was counted a few times. This chain links TRBV6-5 with TRBJ1-1; D is possibly TRBD1 (6 bases). The germline CDR1 and CDR2 sequences are MNHEY and SVGAGI. There are 14 residues in the CDR3. Trimming took 6 bases from V and 3 from J, leaving 14 bases between them. The CDR3 bases are TGTGCCAGCAGCAAACAGGGTCGAGACACTGAAGCTTTCTTT. Its protein product is CASSKQGRDTEAFF.

Remarks on this clone: The junction and the germline gene differ at one end; a read error may be behind it. For the CDR3, the DNA is TGTGCCAGCAGCTCCCCGACTAGCGGGAGGGCCTGGGTCTTC. This translates into CASSSPTSGRAWVF. The V gene is TRBV5-6, the J gene TRBJ2-1, with 14 bases lining up with TRBD2. This CDR3 spans 14 amino acids. Germline CDR1 SGHDT, CDR2 YYEEEE.

The CDR3 here is CASSAFDRADTQYF. The CDR3 DNA sequence: TGTGCCAGCAGCGCCTTCGACAGGGCCGATACGCAGTATTTT. The V gene is TRBV9, the J gene TRBJ2-3; 7 bases match TRBD1. The CDR3 sequence is 14 residues long. From germline, CDR1 is SGDLS and CDR2 YYNGEE. Trimming at V came to 3 bases and at J to 6 bases, leaving 7 bases not matched to a gene. The entire variable domain, with the rest obtained from reference TRBV9 and TRBJ2-3, is as follows: DSGVTQTPKHLITATGQRVTLRCSPRSGDLSVYWYQQSLDQGLQFLIQYYNGEERAKGNILERFSAQQFPDLHSELNLSSLELGDSALYFCASSAFDRADTQYFGPGTRLTVL.

The V call is TRBV7-9, the J call TRBJ1-2, with D possibly TRBD1 on 5 matching bases. The CDR3 sequence is 14 residues long. V dropped 4 bases and J dropped 14 bases, with 23 bases sitting between them. The germline V gene has CDR1 SEHNR and CDR2 FQNEAQ (reference sequence). The CDR3, as DNA: TGTGCCAGCAGCTCCCCCGGTACAGGTCCCATGGGGACCTTC. Protein sequence: CASSSPGTGPMGTF.

The chain combines TRBV6-1 with TRBJ2-7; D possibly corresponds to TRBD2 (5 bases). Germline CDR1 MNHNS, CDR2 SASEGT. V lost 7 bases and J 0 bases, leaving 13 bases between the germline ends. This CDR3 has 14 amino acids. CDR3 sequence (DNA): TGTGCCAGCACGAGGGATGGAAGCTCCTACGAGCAGTACTTC. Translating gives CASTRDGSSYEQYF.